Listed here are 3 T cell receptor beta chains from one sample, sequenced in a study of memory CD4+ T cells and cytomegalovirus serostatus (dated by TCRdb to 2018 to 2020). Single viable CD3+CD4+CD8-CD45RO+ cells were sorted as memory CD4+ T cells on a FACSAria II. The library was obtained by the immunoSEQ multiplex PCR assay. TCRdb's version of the immuneACCESS table is confined to in-frame rearrangements and falls short of the full clone set. An unresolved V gene accounts for under half of the shortfall where checked; the remainder is of unknown origin. This sample comprises tens of thousands of clones, roughly 80% of them detected only once. The ten largest account for around 1.2% of the sample. Source material: memory CD4+ T cells from blood. The receptors come from an adult in good health and CMV-seropositive.

The chain has TRBV5-4 and TRBJ1-3, with no clear D. This CDR3 region has 12 residues. Germline V gives CDR1 SGHNT, CDR2 YYREEE (reference sequence). The V and J ends lost 7 bases and 8 bases respectively, with 13 bases between them. The CDR3, as DNA: TGTGCCAGCTACCACGGAGGAGACACCATATATTTT. Its protein is CASYHGGDTIYF.

The chain carries TRBV5-1 and TRBJ2-1; D not resolved. Germline CDR1 SGHRS, CDR2 YFSETQ. V shed 4 bases and J shed 3 bases, with 5 bases lying between them. The CDR3 runs to 12 residues. This chain's CDR3 is CASSPDYNEQFF. The CDR3 nucleotides are TGCGCCAGCAGCCCGGACTACAATGAGCAGTTCTTC.

J is TRBJ1-4 and V is TRBV5-1, with a weak D call TRBD1 (5 bases). Germline V lookup: CDR1 SGHRS, CDR2 YFSETQ. V was shortened by 2 bases and J by 4 bases, with 9 bases between the two germline ends. This CDR3 region has 14 residues. CDR3 in DNA: TGCGCCAGCAGCTTTTCAGGGTATAATGAAAAACTGTTTTTT. This sequence encodes CASSFSGYNEKLFF.